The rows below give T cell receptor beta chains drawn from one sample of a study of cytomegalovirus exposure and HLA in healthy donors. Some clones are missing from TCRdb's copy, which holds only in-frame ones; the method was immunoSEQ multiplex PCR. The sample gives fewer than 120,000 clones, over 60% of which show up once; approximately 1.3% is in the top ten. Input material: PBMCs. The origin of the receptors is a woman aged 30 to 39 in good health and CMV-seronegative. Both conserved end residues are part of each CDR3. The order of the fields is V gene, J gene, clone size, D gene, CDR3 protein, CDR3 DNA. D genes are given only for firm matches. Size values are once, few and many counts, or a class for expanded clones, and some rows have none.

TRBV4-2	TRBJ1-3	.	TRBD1	CASSQLTGSSGNTIYF	TGTGCCAGCAGCCAACTGACAGGGTCTTCTGGAAACACCATATATTTT
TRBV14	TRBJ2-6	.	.	CASSQLRGSLDGANVLTF	TGTGCCAGCAGTCAACTCAGGGGCTCGTTAGATGGGGCCAACGTCCTGACTTTC
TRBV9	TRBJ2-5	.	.	CASSVDPSPTQYF	TGTGCCAGCAGCGTAGACCCGAGCCCGACCCAGTACTTC
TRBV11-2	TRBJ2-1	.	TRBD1	CASSPLAGTGSYNEQFF	TGTGCCAGCAGCCCCCTTGCGGGGACAGGGTCATACAATGAGCAGTTCTTC
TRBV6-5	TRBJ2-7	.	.	CASRKDSSYEQYF	TGTGCCAGCAGAAAAGACAGCTCCTACGAGCAGTACTTC
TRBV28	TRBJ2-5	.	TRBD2	CASSSWTSQETQYF	TGTGCCAGCAGTTCTTGGACTAGCCAAGAGACCCAGTACTTC
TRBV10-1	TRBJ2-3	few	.	CASNEGAGGTDTQYF	TGCGCCAGCAATGAGGGGGCGGGGGGCACAGATACGCAGTATTTT
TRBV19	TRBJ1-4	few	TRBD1	CASRNIGTGNEKLFF	TGTGCCAGTAGGAATATAGGGACAGGGAATGAAAAACTGTTTTTT
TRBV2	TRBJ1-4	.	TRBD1	CASSMQGAQSEKLFF	TGTGCCAGCTCAATGCAGGGGGCGCAGAGTGAAAAACTGTTTTTT
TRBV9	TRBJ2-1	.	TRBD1	CASSVRQGAGNEQFF	TGTGCCAGCAGCGTCAGGCAGGGGGCAGGGAATGAGCAGTTCTTC
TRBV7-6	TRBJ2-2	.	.	CASSLTGTTGELFF	TGTGCCAGCAGCTTAACCGGGACAACCGGGGAGCTGTTTTTT
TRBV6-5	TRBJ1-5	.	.	CASSYTANQPQHF	TGTGCCAGCAGTTACACAGCAAATCAGCCCCAGCATTTT
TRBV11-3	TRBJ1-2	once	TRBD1	CASSPPGQGAQSYGYTF	TGTGCCAGCAGCCCTCCTGGACAGGGGGCGCAAAGCTATGGCTACACCTTC
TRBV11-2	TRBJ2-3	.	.	CASRASGTRGTQYF	TGTGCCAGCAGGGCTTCCGGGACGCGGGGTACGCAGTATTTT
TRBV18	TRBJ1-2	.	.	CASSPGGPYGYTF	TGTGCCAGCTCACCGGGGGGGCCCTATGGCTACACCTTC
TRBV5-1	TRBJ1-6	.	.	CASSLAKGPSSYNSPLHF	TGCGCCAGCAGCTTGGCCAAGGGGCCGAGCTCCTATAATTCACCCCTCCACTTT
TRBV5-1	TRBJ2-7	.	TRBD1	CASSSGTARYEQYF	TGCGCCAGCAGCTCCGGGACAGCGCGCTACGAGCAGTACTTC
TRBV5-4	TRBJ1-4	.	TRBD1	CASSLETGGIGEKLFF	TGTGCCAGCAGCTTGGAAACAGGGGGAATTGGTGAAAAACTGTTTTTT
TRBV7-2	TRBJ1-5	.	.	CASSLDLTASQPQHF	TGTGCCAGCAGCTTAGATTTGACAGCAAGCCAGCCCCAGCATTTT